A single sample gave rise to the 11 T cell receptor beta chains below, sequenced in a study of blood T cells in healthy people across ages (dated by TCRdb to 2013 to 2016). Library preparation employed 5' RACE. The instrument was an Illumina HiSeq 2500. The second PCR ran for about 6 to 12 cycles and used a J-beta primer mix along with a sample-barcoded 5' primer. TCRdb redid the processing of the public reads, applying fastp at Q25 and MiXCR, and retained in-frame beta chains. Rows are unified per CDR3 protein, each entry keeping the most common DNA and genes. This sample is represented by approximately 780,000 distinct CDR3 sequences; approximately 24% of them were singletons. Jointly, the top ten make up around 3% of the sample. These data were likewise used in another study, on T cells of mothers and their children.

The sequenced sample was blood. These receptors originate from a boy between 10 and 17 years old in good health.

A few counts support this clonotype. The CDR3, as DNA: TGTGCCAGTAGGACCGGGACAGGGGCCTACGAGCAGTACTTC. Translated, it gives CASRTGTGAYEQYF. The genes are TRBV28 and TRBJ2-5, with TRBD1 matching 10 bases. TRBJ2-7 explains the end of the DNA better; the J call may be wrong. The CDR3 is made up of 14 amino acids. In germline, CDR1 is MDHEN, CDR2 SYDVKM.

The chain is built from TRBV5-4 and TRBJ2-5, with D perhaps assigned TRBD1 or TRBD2 (5 bases each). CDR1 is SGHNT, CDR2 YYREEE, per germline (reference sequence). V was clipped by 5 bases and J by 3 bases, with 17 bases between them. This CDR3 is 15 amino acids long. DNA for the CDR3: TGTGCCAGCAGTCCCCGGGATCGAGGGGAAGAGACCCAGTACTTC. Translation: CASSPRDRGEETQYF.

The chain uses TRBV7-3 and TRBJ1-6, with D hard to call. Germline CDR1 is SGHTA and CDR2 is FQGTGA. With 6 bases removed from V and 7 bases from J, the gap between germline ends came to 13 bases. CDR3 size: 14 residues. CDR3 sequence reads: CASSLAPGNSPLHF. The CDR3 DNA reads as TGTGCCAGCAGTTTGGCCCCAGGAAATTCACCCCTCCACTTT.

V gene TRBV29-1 combines with J gene TRBJ2-2; D remains unclear. Germline CDR1 reads SQVTM; CDR2 reads ANQGSEA. Deletions cut 7 bases from V and 5 bases from J, with 14 bases between. The CDR3 sequence is 13 residues long. CDR3 sequence (DNA): TGCAGCGCGGACGTTAGTTCTACCGGGGAGCTGTTTTTT. It encodes CSADVSSTGELFF.

This clonotype came up a few times. The V call is TRBV9, the J call TRBJ2-1, with D possibly being TRBD1 (8 bases). CDR1 and CDR2 from the germline V gene are SGDLS and YYNGEE. The CDR3 is 15 amino acids. The V end lost 3 bases, the J end lost 5 bases, and 15 bases lay between the germline ends. In DNA form, the CDR3 reads TGTGCCAGCAGCGGAACAGGGGGGAGGGACAATGAGCAGTTCTTC. This translates into CASSGTGGRDNEQFF.

As DNA, the CDR3 is TGTGCCAGCAGCCAAGTCAGGACCCTCAACAATGAGCAGTTCTTC. Protein product: CASSQVRTLNNEQFF. The chain has TRBV3-1 and TRBJ2-1; D unresolved. Germline V lookup: CDR1 LGHDT, CDR2 YNNKEL (reference sequence). The CDR3 totals 15 residues. Trimming shortened V by 1 base and J by 5 bases, and 12 bases separated the two germline ends.

This clonotype was seen only once. This rearrangement joins TRBV5-1 to TRBJ2-2, with D possibly TRBD2 on 5 matching bases. V was trimmed by 6 bases and J by 2 bases, leaving 11 bases between them. Germline V gene sequence: CDR1 SGHRS, CDR2 YFSETQ. The CDR3 runs 14 residues. CDR3 sequence reads: CASKRTSNTGELFF. The CDR3 bases are TGCGCCAGCAAAAGGACTTCTAACACCGGGGAGCTGTTTTTT.

The chain recombines TRBV20-1 with TRBJ1-2; 9 nucleotides agree with TRBD1. Per germline, CDR1 DFQATT and CDR2 SNEGSKA (reference sequence). V trimming: 2 bases; J trimming: 4 bases; junction bases outside the gene matches: 11. The CDR3 length is 16 residues. The CDR3 DNA follows: TGCAGTGCTAGACCACCCGGGACAGGGCTGGGCTATGGCTACACCTTC. This gives the protein CSARPPGTGLGYGYTF.

The CDR3 nucleotides are TGTGCCAGCAGTGAATCTCAGCGGGGCTACACCTTC. The encoded protein is CASSESQRGYTF. V is TRBV2 and J is TRBJ1-2; no clear D. CDR1 is SNHLY and CDR2 is FYNNEI in the germline V gene. The CDR3 is 12 amino acids. V dropped 2 bases and J dropped 8 bases, with 9 bases sitting between them.

This clonotype was counted only a few times. The chain has TRBV7-9 and TRBJ2-7; 9 bases map to TRBD1. The germline V gene has CDR1 SEHNR and CDR2 FQNEAQ (reference sequence). The V segment lost 3 bases and the J segment 4 bases; nucleotides outside the gene matches: 4. The CDR3 has 14 residues. As DNA, the CDR3 is TGTGCCAGCAGCTTCCGGGACAGGGAGTACGAGCAGTACTTC. Translation: CASSFRDREYEQYF.

The table lists this clonotype with a few counts. The V and J genes are TRBV5-1 and TRBJ2-2, with 7 bases fitting TRBD1. After removal of 2 bases from V and 2 bases from J, the junction contained 6 bases not matched to a gene. CDR3 length: 16 amino acids. Germline CDR1 and CDR2: SGHRS and YFSETQ. This CDR3 is CASSFTGTANTGELFF. The DNA for the CDR3 is TGCGCCAGCAGCTTTACCGGGACAGCTAACACCGGGGAGCTGTTTTTT.